The clone carrying this TCR beta chain has more than one count but fewer than ten. The antigen remains undetermined. V lost 4 bases, J lost 2 bases, and 2 bases stayed unmatched. CDR1 is GTSNPN, CDR2 SVGIG, per germline (reference sequence). The CDR3 has 12 amino acids. The data are from a study of T-cell reconstitution after alpha-beta-depleted transplantation in children. General study results and limits: Some patients' high day-60 TCRbeta diversity was attributed to recipient cells surviving conditioning. There were reportedly several hundred expanded graft clones from which alpha-beta T cells came about two months after transplant.

A TCRbeta library incorporating unique molecular identifiers was prepared. Via MiXCR, TCRdb re-called the PCR reads, giving one row per CDR3 protein. The data contain about 590,000 distinct CDR3 sequences, under 15% of them singletons. This receptor was identified in a male patient under 18 who had a stem cell transplant for acute myeloid leukemia, so the T cells may come from the graft donor. V gene TRBV30 combines with J gene TRBJ2-7, with 7 positions matching TRBD1. Specimen: PBMCs, mostly from graft donor cells, collected 360 days after TCRalphabeta/CD19-depleted stem cell transplant. This CDR3 is CAWKGQAYEQYF. CDR3 DNA sequence: TGTGCCTGGAAAGGACAGGCCTACGAGCAGTACTTC. Together with reference TRBV30 and TRBJ2-7, the CDR3 gives the full variable domain: SQTIHQWPATLVQPVGSPLSLECTVEGTSNPNLYWYRQAAGRGLQLLFYSVGIGQISSEVPQNLSASRPQDRQFILSSKKLLLSDSGFYLCAWKGQAYEQYFGPGTRLTVT.